The present TCR beta chain was sequenced within a study of Ad26.COV2.S vaccination and SARS-CoV-2 variants. The wider study: The Ad26.COV2.S arm of the COV1001 trial was where the donor was placed.

Specified treatment: around 19 received Ad26.COV2.S at low or high dose, single or two shots; about 5 received placebo; per-sample allocation not given. Sampling took place 63 days after the first vaccine or placebo injection. Boston provided a donor who was an adult aged 18-55 years. The administered vaccine (an Ad26 vector) expressed Wuhan-strain SARS-CoV-2 spike. Study-level results: Vaccinees showed greater spike-specific TCR breadth than placebo recipients.

In regard to this clone: The antigen is undetermined. This could be a read error, since a much larger clone is one nucleotide away. Other DNA sequences within the sample encode an identical CDR3.

The V segment lost 5 bases and the J segment 8 bases; nucleotides outside the gene matches: 6. This CDR3 is built from 15 residues. Germline CDR1 is LNHDA and CDR2 is SQIVND (reference sequence). Profiled with immunoSEQ multiplex PCR; TCRdb holds only in-frame clones, not every one. The sample yields about 680,000 clones, roughly nine tenths seen once. The material sequenced was peripheral blood, taken in a trial of Ad26.COV2.S vaccine versus placebo. This TCR was sampled from a person aged 18 to 59 who received the Ad26.COV2.S COVID-19 vaccine or a placebo. The chain uses TRBV19 and TRBJ2-1; 13 nucleotides line up with TRBD2. In DNA form, the CDR3 reads TGTGCCAGTAGTCGGACTAGCGGGAGTTTCGATGAGCAGTTCTTC. The encoded protein is CASSRTSGSFDEQFF.